The next 9 T cell receptor beta chains were all read from a single sample in a study of CD8+ T cells in alopecia areata. Noted treatment: oral pan-JAK inhibitor, 5-10 mg twice daily. Extracted RNA was reverse transcribed, and the resulting cDNA served as sequencing template. Measured with immunoSEQ multiplex PCR; TCRdb has only the in-frame clones, and not every one. The profile shows about 180,000 clones, 51% of them singletons. Sample: CD8+ T cells sorted from blood, taken around week 54, from a patient treated with tofacitinib. These TCRs come from a human donor with alopecia areata.

Only one count was recorded for this clone. The chain employs TRBV2 and TRBJ1-5; 9 nucleotides line up with TRBD1. CDR1 and CDR2 from the germline V gene are SNHLY and FYNNEI. The CDR3 length is 16 residues. The ends lost 2 bases at V and 5 bases at J; junction bases unmatched: 7. The CDR3 DNA reads TGTGCCAGCAGTGAAACATGGACAGGGGCTCATCAGCCCCAGCATTTT. This gives the protein CASSETWTGAHQPQHF.

This clone was counted only a few times. The V and J genes are TRBV30 and TRBJ2-3; 9 bases are a match to TRBD2. The germline V gene encodes CDR1 GTSNPN and CDR2 SVGIG (reference sequence). CDR3 size: 15 residues. V was pared by 0 bases and J by 4 bases, with 5 bases of the junction left unmatched. This CDR3 is CAWSVKAGGPDTQYF. CDR3 sequence (DNA): TGTGCCTGGAGTGTAAAAGCGGGGGGCCCAGATACGCAGTATTTT.

On this clone: Other DNA sequences in this specimen translate into the identical CDR3. This chain uses TRBV5-1 with TRBJ1-5; TRBD1 might be the D (6 bases). This CDR3 region has 13 residues. V was trimmed by 0 bases and J by 6 bases, leaving 7 bases between them. CDR1 is SGHRS and CDR2 is YFSETQ in the germline V gene. The CDR3 nucleotides are TGCGCCAGCAGCTTGGCCAGGGGTCAGCCCCAGCATTTT. Translated: CASSLARGQPQHF.

This chain connects TRBV27 to TRBJ2-3; 7 nucleotides line up with TRBD1. CDR3 length: 14 amino acids. Germline CDR1 and CDR2: MNHEY and SMNVEV (reference sequence). The ends lost 0 bases at V and 11 bases at J; junction bases unmatched: 8. The CDR3 loop is CASSLSNRGEGQYF. DNA for the CDR3: TGTGCCAGCAGTTTATCCAACAGGGGAGAGGGGCAGTATTTT.

The rearrangement links TRBV2 to TRBJ1-5; D may be TRBD1 (5 bases). Per germline, CDR1 SNHLY and CDR2 FYNNEI. V was trimmed by 1 base and J by 0 bases, leaving 13 bases between them. This CDR3 region has 17 residues. The CDR3 bases are TGTGCCAGCAGTGAAGGGGACCGACTCTATAGCAATCAGCCCCAGCATTTT. As protein: CASSEGDRLYSNQPQHF.

The V gene is TRBV19, the J gene TRBJ1-5; no clear D gene. This CDR3 region has 12 residues. Trimming removed 5 bases at V and 2 bases at J, with 4 bases between. Germline CDR1 reads LNHDA; CDR2 reads SQIVND (reference sequence). The CDR3 is CASSAGNQPQHF. CDR3 DNA: TGTGCCAGTAGTGCTGGCAATCAGCCCCAGCATTTT.

The V and J genes are TRBV7-9 and TRBJ2-4; D gene uncertain. Trimming removed 2 bases from V and 5 bases from J, with 10 bases in between. Germline assignment: CDR1 SEHNR and CDR2 FQNEAQ (reference sequence). The CDR3 spans 14 residues. The CDR3, as DNA: TGTGCCAGCAGCTTATTGTCAGGCCAAAACATTCAGTACTTC. It translates to CASSLLSGQNIQYF.

The V call is TRBV4-2, the J call TRBJ1-3, with D perhaps matching TRBD1 (6 bases). CDR1 LGHNA and CDR2 YNFKEQ come from the germline V gene. The CDR3 has 18 residues. V shed 0 bases and J shed 5 bases, with 20 bases lying between them. DNA of the CDR3: TGTGCCAGCAGCCAAGAGGGGGCTCAACAGATATCCAGAAACACCATATATTTT. Its protein is CASSQEGAQQISRNTIYF.

The V and J genes are TRBV9 and TRBJ1-1; D is ambiguous. Trimming removed 4 bases from V and 11 bases from J, with 21 bases in between. The CDR3 length is 14 residues. The germline CDR1 and CDR2 sequences are SGDLS and YYNGEE. CDR3 nucleotide sequence: TGTGCCAGCAGCTCGTTCGGGGAAGGTACGCTGGCTTTCTTT. Residues: CASSSFGEGTLAFF.